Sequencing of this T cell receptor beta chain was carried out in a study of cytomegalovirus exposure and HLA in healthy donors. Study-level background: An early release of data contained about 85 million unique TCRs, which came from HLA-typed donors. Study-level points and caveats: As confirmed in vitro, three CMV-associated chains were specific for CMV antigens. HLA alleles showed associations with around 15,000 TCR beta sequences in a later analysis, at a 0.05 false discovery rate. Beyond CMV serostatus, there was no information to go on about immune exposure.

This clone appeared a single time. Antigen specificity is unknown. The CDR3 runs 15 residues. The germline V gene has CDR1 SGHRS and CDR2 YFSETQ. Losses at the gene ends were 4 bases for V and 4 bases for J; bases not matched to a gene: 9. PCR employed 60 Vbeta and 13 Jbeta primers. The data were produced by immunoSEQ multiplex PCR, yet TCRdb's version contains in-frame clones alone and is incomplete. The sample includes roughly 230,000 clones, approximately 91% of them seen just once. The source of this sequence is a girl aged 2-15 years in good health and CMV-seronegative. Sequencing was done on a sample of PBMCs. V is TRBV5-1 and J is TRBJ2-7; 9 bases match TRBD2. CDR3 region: CASSPSGTSYYEQYF. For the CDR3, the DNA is TGCGCCAGCAGCCCATCCGGGACTAGCTATTACGAGCAGTACTTC.